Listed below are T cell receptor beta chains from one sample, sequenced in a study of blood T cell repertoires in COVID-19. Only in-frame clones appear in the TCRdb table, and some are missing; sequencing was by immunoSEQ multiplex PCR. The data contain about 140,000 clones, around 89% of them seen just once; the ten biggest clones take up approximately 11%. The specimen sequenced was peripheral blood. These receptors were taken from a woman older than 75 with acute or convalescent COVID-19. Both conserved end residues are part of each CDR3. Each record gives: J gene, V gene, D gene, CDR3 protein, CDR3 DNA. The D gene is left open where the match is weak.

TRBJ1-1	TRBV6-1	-	CASSEGTGNTEAFF	TGTGCCAGCAGTGAAGGTACAGGGAACACTGAAGCTTTCTTT
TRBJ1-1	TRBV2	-	CASRGQRNTEAFF	TGTGCCAGCAGAGGACAGAGGAACACTGAAGCTTTCTTT
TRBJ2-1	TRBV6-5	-	CASRQQGGYNEQFF	TGTGCCAGCAGGCAACAGGGAGGGTACAATGAGCAGTTCTTC
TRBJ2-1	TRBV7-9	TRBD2	CASSLGLAGGYNEQFF	TGTGCCAGCAGCTTAGGTCTAGCGGGGGGCTACAATGAGCAGTTCTTC
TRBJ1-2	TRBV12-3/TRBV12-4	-	CASTYQEVYGYTF	TGTGCCAGCACCTACCAGGAGGTCTATGGCTACACCTTC
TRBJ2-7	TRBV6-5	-	CASSRRTDSYEQYF	TGTGCCAGCAGTAGACGGACAGACTCCTACGAGCAGTACTTC
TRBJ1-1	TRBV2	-	CASSGGWGNTEAFF	TGTGCCAGCAGCGGGGGTTGGGGCAACACTGAAGCTTTCTTT
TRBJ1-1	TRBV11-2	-	CASSLNQGHTEAFF	TGTGCCAGCAGCTTAAATCAGGGGCACACTGAAGCTTTCTTT
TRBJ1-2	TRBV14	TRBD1	CASSLWDRGSGYTF	TGTGCCAGCAGCCTCTGGGACAGGGGATCTGGCTACACCTTC
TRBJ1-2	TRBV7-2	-	CASSLDSYGYTF	TGTGCCAGCAGCTTGGACAGCTATGGCTACACCTTC